The clone carrying this TCR beta chain was picked up many times. The antigen remains unidentified. Germline V gene lookup returns CDR1 DFQATT and CDR2 SNEGSKA (reference sequence). V lost 6 bases and J lost 7; bases outside the gene matches: 15. CDR3 length equals 16 residues. The entry originates in a study of neurological immune-mediated disorders. Study-level findings and limits: Among expanded clones, no CDR3 amino acid sequences were shared across subjects, a pattern suggesting private repertoires in all groups. Healthy controls had more TCR clonal expansion than multiple sclerosis, which showed the least, whereas HTLV-1-associated myelopathy showed the most.

TCRdb independently ran MiXCR on the 5' RACE reads; one entry per CDR3 protein. Among roughly 70,000 distinct CDR3 sequences listed, about 5% were seen once. Sample: PBMCs. The source is a woman aged 70-85 years with multiple sclerosis. The chain joins TRBV20-1 to TRBJ2-1, with 10 positions matching TRBD2. The CDR3 here is CSANQRSSGRLNEQFF. CDR3 DNA sequence: TGCAGTGCAAATCAAAGATCTAGCGGGAGACTAAATGAGCAGTTCTTC.